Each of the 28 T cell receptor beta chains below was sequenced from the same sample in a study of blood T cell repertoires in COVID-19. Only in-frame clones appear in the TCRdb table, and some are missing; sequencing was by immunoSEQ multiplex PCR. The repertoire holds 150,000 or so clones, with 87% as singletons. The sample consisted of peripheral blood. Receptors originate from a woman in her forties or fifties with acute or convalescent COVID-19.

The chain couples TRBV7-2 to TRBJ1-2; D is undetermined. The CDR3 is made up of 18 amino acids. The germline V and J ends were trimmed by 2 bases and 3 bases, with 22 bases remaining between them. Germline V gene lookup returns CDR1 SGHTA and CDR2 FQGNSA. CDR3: CASSLLLVDRGGDYGYTF. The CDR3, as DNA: TGTGCCAGCAGCTTATTGCTTGTCGATCGGGGAGGAGACTATGGCTACACCTTC.

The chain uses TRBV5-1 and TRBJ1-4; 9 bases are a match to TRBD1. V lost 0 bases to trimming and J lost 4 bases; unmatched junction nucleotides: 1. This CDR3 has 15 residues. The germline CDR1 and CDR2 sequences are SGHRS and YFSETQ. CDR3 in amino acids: CASSLGGQGNEKLFF. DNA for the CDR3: TGCGCCAGCAGCTTGGGGGGACAGGGTAATGAAAAACTGTTTTTT. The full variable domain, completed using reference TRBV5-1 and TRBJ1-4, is KAGVTQTPRYLIKTRGQQVTLSCSPISGHRSVSWYQQTPGQGLQFLFEYFSETQRNKGNFPGRFSGRQFSNSRSEMNVSTLELGDSALYLCASSLGGQGNEKLFFGSGTQLSVL.

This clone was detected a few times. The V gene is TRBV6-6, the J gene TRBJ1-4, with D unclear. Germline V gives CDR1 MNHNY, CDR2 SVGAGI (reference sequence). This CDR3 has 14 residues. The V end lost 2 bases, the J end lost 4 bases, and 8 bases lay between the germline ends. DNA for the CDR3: TGTGCCAGCAGTTACGAGGTCCTTAATGAAAAACTGTTTTTT. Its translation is CASSYEVLNEKLFF.

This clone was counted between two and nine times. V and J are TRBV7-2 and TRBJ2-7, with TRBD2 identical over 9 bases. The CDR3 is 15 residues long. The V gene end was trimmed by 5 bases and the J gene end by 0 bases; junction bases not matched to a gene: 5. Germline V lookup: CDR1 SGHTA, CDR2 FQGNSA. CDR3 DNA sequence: TGTGCCAGCAGCCCCGGACTAGCGCCCTCCTACGAGCAGTACTTC. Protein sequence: CASSPGLAPSYEQYF.

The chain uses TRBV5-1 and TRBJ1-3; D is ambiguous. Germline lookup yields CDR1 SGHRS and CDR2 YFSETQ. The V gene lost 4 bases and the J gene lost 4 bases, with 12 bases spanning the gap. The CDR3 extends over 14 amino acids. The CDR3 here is CASSPLGEGNTIYF. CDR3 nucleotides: TGCGCCAGCAGCCCCCTCGGGGAGGGAAACACCATATATTTT.

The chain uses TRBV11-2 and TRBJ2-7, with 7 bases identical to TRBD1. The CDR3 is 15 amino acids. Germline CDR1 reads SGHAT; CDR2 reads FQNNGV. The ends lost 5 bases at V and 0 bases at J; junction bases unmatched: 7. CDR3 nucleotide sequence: TGTGCCAGCAGCCCTAGGGACAGCAGCTCCTACGAGCAGTACTTC. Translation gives CASSPRDSSSYEQYF.

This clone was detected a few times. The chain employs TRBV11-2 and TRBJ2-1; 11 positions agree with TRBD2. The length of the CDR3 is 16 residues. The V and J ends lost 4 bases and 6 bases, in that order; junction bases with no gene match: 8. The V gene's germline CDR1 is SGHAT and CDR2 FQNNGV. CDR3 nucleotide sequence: TGTGCCAGCAGCTCCGCCACTAGCGGGGGTAGCAATGAGCAGTTCTTC. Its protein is CASSSATSGGSNEQFF.

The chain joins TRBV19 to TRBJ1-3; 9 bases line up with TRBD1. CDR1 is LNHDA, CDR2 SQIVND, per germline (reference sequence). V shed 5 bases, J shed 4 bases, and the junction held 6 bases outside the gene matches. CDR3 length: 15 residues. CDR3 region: CASSEQGAGGNTIYF. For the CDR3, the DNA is TGTGCCAGTAGTGAACAGGGGGCTGGAGGAAACACCATATATTTT.

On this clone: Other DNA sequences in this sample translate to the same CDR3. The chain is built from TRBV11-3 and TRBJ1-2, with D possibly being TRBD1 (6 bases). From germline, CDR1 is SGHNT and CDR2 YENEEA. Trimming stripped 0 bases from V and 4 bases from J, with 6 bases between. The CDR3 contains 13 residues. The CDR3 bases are TGTGCCAGCAGCTTAGACAGGGGCTATGGCTACACCTTC. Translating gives CASSLDRGYGYTF.

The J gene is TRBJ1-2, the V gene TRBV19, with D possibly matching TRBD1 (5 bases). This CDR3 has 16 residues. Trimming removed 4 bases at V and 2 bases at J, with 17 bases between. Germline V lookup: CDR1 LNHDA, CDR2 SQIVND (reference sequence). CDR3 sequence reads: CASSTERGGRNYGYTF. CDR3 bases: TGTGCCAGTAGTACCGAGAGGGGAGGGAGAAACTATGGCTACACCTTC.

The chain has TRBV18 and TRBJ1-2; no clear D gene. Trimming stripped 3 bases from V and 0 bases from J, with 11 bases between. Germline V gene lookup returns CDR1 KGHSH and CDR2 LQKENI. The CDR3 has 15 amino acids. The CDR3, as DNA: TGTGCCAGCTCACCCTCCGAGGGAGCTAACTATGGCTACACCTTC. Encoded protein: CASSPSEGANYGYTF.

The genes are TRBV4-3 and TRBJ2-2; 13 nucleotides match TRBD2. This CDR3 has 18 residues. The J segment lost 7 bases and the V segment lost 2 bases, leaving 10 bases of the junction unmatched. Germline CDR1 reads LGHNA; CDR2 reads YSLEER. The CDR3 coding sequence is TGCGCCAGCAGCCAAAAAGGCGGACTAGCGGGAGATCACGGGGAGCTGTTTTTT. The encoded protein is CASSQKGGLAGDHGELFF.

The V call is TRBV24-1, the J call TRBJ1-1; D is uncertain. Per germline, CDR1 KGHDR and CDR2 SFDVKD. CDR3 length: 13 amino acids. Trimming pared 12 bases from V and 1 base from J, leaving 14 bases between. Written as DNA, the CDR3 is TGTGCCCCCTCGCCGGTCAAGAACACTGAAGCTTTCTTT. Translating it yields CAPSPVKNTEAFF.

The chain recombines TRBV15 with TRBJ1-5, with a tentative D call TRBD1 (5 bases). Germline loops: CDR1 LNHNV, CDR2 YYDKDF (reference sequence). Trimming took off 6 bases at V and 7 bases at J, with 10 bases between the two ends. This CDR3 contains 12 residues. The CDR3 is CATSLGGQPQHF. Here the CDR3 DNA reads TGTGCCACCAGTCTGGGGGGACAGCCCCAGCATTTT.

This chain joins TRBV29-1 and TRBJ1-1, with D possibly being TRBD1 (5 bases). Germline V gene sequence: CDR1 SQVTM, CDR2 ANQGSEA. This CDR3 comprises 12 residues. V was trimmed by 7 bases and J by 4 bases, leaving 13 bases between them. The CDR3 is CSATPRGTEAFF. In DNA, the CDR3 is TGCAGCGCGACTCCAAGGGGCACTGAAGCTTTCTTT.

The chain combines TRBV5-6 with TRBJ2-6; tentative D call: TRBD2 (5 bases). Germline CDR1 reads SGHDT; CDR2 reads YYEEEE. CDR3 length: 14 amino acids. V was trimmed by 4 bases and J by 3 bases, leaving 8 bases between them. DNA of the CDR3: TGTGCCAGCAGCCTCGAGGGTGGGGCCAACGTCCTGACTTTC. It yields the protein CASSLEGGANVLTF.

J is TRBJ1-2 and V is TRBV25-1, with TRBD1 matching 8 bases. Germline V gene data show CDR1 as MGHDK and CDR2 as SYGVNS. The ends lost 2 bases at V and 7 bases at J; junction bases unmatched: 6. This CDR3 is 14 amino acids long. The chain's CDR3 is CASSEVTGAAGYTF. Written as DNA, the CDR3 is TGTGCCAGCAGTGAAGTGACAGGGGCGGCTGGCTACACCTTC.

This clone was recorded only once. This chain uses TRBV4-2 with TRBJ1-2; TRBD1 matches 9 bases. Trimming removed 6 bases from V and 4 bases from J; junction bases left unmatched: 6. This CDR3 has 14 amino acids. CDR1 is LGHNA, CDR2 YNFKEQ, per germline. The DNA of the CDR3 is TGTGCCAGCAGACGGACAGGGGTACCCTATGGCTACACCTTC. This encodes CASRRTGVPYGYTF.

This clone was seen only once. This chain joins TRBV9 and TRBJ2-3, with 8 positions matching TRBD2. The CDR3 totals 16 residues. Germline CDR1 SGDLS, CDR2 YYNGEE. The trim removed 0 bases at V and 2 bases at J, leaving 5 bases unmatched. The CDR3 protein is CASSVARRGDTDTQYF. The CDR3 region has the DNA TGTGCCAGCAGCGTAGCTCGGCGGGGGGACACAGATACGCAGTATTTT.

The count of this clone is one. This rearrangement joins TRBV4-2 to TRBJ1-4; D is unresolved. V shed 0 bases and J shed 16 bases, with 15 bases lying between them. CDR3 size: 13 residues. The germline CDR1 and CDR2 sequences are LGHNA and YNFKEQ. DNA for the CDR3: TGTGCCAGCAGCCAAGATTACCGGGAAGGTCGGTTTTTT. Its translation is CASSQDYREGRFF.

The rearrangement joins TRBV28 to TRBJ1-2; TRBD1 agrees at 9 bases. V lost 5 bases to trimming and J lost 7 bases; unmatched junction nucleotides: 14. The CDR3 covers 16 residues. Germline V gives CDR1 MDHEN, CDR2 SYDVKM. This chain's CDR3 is CASSPEWDRERSGYTF. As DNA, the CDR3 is TGTGCCAGCAGTCCAGAATGGGACAGGGAAAGGTCTGGCTACACCTTC.

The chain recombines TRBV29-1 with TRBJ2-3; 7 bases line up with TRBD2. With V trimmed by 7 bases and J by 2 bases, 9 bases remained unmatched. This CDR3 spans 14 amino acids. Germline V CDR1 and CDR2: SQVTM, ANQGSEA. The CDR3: CSGFERGSTDTQYF. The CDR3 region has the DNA TGCAGCGGATTCGAGCGGGGCTCCACAGATACGCAGTATTTT.

The CDR3 reads CASSLGDSTQVYGYTF. CDR3 DNA sequence: TGCGCCAGCAGCTTGGGGGACAGCACCCAAGTCTATGGCTACACCTTC. This rearrangement joins TRBV5-1 to TRBJ1-2; 7 positions agree with TRBD1. The V and J ends lost 0 bases and 4 bases, in that order; junction bases with no gene match: 9. CDR1 and CDR2 (germline): SGHRS, YFSETQ. The CDR3 spans 16 residues.

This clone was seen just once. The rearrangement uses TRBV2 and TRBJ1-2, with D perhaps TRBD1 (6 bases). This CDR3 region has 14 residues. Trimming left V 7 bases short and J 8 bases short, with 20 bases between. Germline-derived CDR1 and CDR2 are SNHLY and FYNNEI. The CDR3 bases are TGTGCCAGCACCTGGGGGCCATCTTGGGAGGGCTACACCTTC. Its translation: CASTWGPSWEGYTF.

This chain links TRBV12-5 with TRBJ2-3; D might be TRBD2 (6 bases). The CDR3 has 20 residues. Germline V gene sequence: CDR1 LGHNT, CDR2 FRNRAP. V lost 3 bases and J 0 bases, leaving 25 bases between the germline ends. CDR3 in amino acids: CASGFGGTAQRVSSTDTQYF. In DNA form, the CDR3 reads TGTGCTAGTGGTTTTGGAGGGACGGCGCAGCGGGTTTCTAGCACAGATACGCAGTATTTT.

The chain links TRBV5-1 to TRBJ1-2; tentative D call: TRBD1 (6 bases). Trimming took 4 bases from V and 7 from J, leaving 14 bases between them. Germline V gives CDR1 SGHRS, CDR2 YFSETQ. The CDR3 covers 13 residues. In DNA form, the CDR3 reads TGCGCCAGCAGCGATGCAGGGGCGGCTGGCTACACCTTC. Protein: CASSDAGAAGYTF.

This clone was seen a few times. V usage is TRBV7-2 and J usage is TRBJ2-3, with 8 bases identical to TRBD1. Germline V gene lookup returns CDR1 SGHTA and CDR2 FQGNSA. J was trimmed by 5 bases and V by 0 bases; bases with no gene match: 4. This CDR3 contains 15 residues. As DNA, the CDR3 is TGTGCCAGCAGCTTAGCGGACAGGGTAATAGATACGCAGTATTTT. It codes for CASSLADRVIDTQYF. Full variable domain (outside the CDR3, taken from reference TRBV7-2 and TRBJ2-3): GAGVSQSPSNKVTEKGKDVELRCDPISGHTALYWYRQSLGQGLEFLIYFQGNSAPDKSGLPSDRFSAERTGGSVSTLTIQRTQQEDSAVYLCASSLADRVIDTQYFGPGTRLTVL.

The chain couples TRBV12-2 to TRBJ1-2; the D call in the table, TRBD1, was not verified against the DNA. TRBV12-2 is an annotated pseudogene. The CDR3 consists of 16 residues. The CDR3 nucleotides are TGTGCAAGTCGCTTAGCGAGGGACAGGGGACAAGATGGCTACACCTTC. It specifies CASRLARDRGQDGYTF.